These 32 T cell receptor beta chains originate from one sample sequenced in a study of T cells after posttransplantation cyclophosphamide. Cyclophosphamide on days +3 and +4 followed busulfan-fludarabine conditioning and a marrow graft. Sequencing used immunoSEQ multiplex PCR; TCRdb keeps in-frame clones, though not all of them. The repertoire holds roughly 2,200 clones, with around 63% as singletons. The sequences come from PBMCs, collected after allogeneic stem cell transplant with posttransplant cyclophosphamide. These receptors originate from a male patient between 60 and 69 years old who received an allogeneic stem cell transplant from a related donor and was CMV-positive. Some T cells here may be from the graft donor.

CDR3 in amino acids: CASNEDRGYNQPQHF. The CDR3 DNA is TGTGCCAGCAACGAAGACAGGGGGTACAATCAGCCCCAGCATTTT. The chain combines TRBV6-1 with TRBJ1-5, with 9 bases lining up with TRBD1. Germline values: CDR1 MNHNS, CDR2 SASEGT. Trimming at V came to 7 bases and at J to 3 bases, leaving 7 bases not matched to a gene. The CDR3 is 15 amino acids.

The rearrangement links TRBV4-1 to TRBJ1-5, with D uncertain. Germline V CDR1 and CDR2: MGHRA, YSYEKL. V lost 0 bases and J 4 bases, leaving 4 bases between the germline ends. This CDR3 region has 13 residues. For the CDR3, the DNA is TGCGCCAGCAGCCAAGATATAAATCAGCCCCAGCATTTT. Translation gives CASSQDINQPQHF.

The CDR3 spells CATRQGSGNTIYF. The CDR3 region has the DNA TGTGCCACACGACAGGGGTCGGGAAACACCATATATTTT. The chain is built from TRBV7-9 and TRBJ1-3, with 8 bases identical to TRBD1. V shed 10 bases, J shed 4 bases, and the junction held 6 bases outside the gene matches. CDR3 length: 13 residues. Germline CDR1 SEHNR, CDR2 FQNEAQ (reference sequence).

This chain connects TRBV7-8 to TRBJ1-4; TRBD1 matches 9 bases. With V trimmed by 10 bases and J by 8 bases, 11 bases remained unmatched. The CDR3 covers 14 residues. From germline, CDR1 is SGHVS and CDR2 FQNEAQ. The CDR3, as DNA: TGTGCCACTAGAAAGCGGGACAGGGCCGAAAAACTGTTTTTT. Amino acid sequence: CATRKRDRAEKLFF.

The rearrangement joins TRBV9 to TRBJ2-3; 10 nucleotides agree with TRBD2. V lost 4 bases, J lost 5 bases, and 7 bases stayed unmatched. CDR1 is SGDLS, CDR2 YYNGEE, per germline. This CDR3 has 15 residues. The CDR3 sequence is CASSTAGGWGDTQYF. Here the CDR3 DNA reads TGTGCCAGCAGCACAGCGGGAGGGTGGGGAGATACGCAGTATTTT.

This clone was counted a few times. The V gene is TRBV7-9, the J gene TRBJ1-1; possibly TRBD1 for D (6 bases). CDR1 and CDR2 from the germline V gene are SEHNR and FQNEAQ (reference sequence). Trimming stripped 11 bases from V and 5 bases from J, with 21 bases between. This CDR3 comprises 14 residues. The CDR3 here is CAVKRDTLRTEAFF. The CDR3 DNA reads TGTGCCGTCAAGAGGGACACCCTAAGGACTGAAGCTTTCTTT.

In this sample, this clone is medium-sized. This sequence joins TRBV7-9 and TRBJ1-5, with 9 bases fitting TRBD1. V dropped 1 base and J dropped 3; count of bases not matched to a gene: 10. Germline CDR1 is SEHNR and CDR2 is FQNEAQ (reference sequence). The CDR3 totals 18 residues. DNA for the CDR3: TGTGCCAGCAGCTTAGACCCGGGACAGGGAATCGACAATCAGCCCCAGCATTTT. Translating gives CASSLDPGQGIDNQPQHF.

The rearrangement uses TRBV5-6 and TRBJ2-5; possible D gene TRBD1, 6 bases. The CDR3 is made up of 15 amino acids. Trimming stripped 2 bases from V and 5 bases from J, with 16 bases between. Germline CDR1 SGHDT, CDR2 YYEEEE. The CDR3 sequence: CASSLRTGWGETQYF. The CDR3 bases are TGTGCCAGCAGCTTACGTACAGGGTGGGGGGAGACCCAGTACTTC.

This clone was seen a handful of times. V usage is TRBV6-1 and J usage is TRBJ1-2; 9 bases fit TRBD1. Per the germline V gene, CDR1 is MNHNS and CDR2 is SASEGT. This CDR3 is 14 amino acids long. J lost 7 bases, V lost 5 bases, and 8 bases had no gene match. CDR3 sequence reads: CASSSKQGAGGYTF. The CDR3 DNA follows: TGTGCCAGCAGTTCTAAACAGGGGGCAGGTGGCTACACCTTC.

This sequence joins TRBV27 and TRBJ1-3, with TRBD1 matching 10 bases. CDR3 length equals 20 residues. The V and J ends lost 4 bases and 0 bases, in that order; junction bases with no gene match: 15. Per germline, CDR1 MNHEY and CDR2 SMNVEV (reference sequence). The CDR3 loop is CASSSTPSMGQGYSGNTIYF. CDR3 nucleotide sequence: TGTGCCAGCAGTTCCACCCCCTCCATGGGACAGGGGTACTCTGGAAACACCATATATTTT.

This clone has a handful of counts. This chain links TRBV19 with TRBJ1-6; D might be TRBD1 (5 bases). Germline CDR1 LNHDA, CDR2 SQIVND (reference sequence). V gave up 5 bases and J gave up 10 bases, with 15 bases separating them. The CDR3 has 14 residues. Here the CDR3 reads CASSGDYRTSPLHF. The CDR3 DNA is TGTGCCAGTAGTGGTGATTACAGGACCTCACCCCTCCACTTT.

This chain links TRBV5-6 with TRBJ2-1; 9 nucleotides match TRBD1. Unmatched junction bases numbered 6, after V lost 4 bases and J lost 4 bases. This CDR3 region has 15 residues. Germline values: CDR1 SGHDT, CDR2 YYEEEE. The CDR3 sequence is CASSRTGTGYNEQFF. The CDR3 DNA reads TGTGCCAGCAGCAGAACCGGGACAGGGTACAATGAGCAGTTCTTC.

This rearrangement joins TRBV7-9 to TRBJ2-1; TRBD2 is a possible D gene (6 bases). Germline lookup yields CDR1 SEHNR and CDR2 FQNEAQ (reference sequence). The CDR3 has 15 residues. Trimming left V 2 bases short and J 10 bases short, with 18 bases between. Here the CDR3 DNA reads TGTGCCAGCAGCTTAACGGATAGCGGCCCCCAGGAGCAGTTCTTC. Protein: CASSLTDSGPQEQFF. The full variable domain, its missing parts supplied by reference TRBV7-9 and TRBJ2-1, is DTGVSQNPRHKITKRGQNVTFRCDPISEHNRLYWYRQTLGQGPEFLTYFQNEAQLEKSRLLSDRFSAERPKGSFSTLEIQRTEQGDSAMYLCASSLTDSGPQEQFFGPGTRLTVL.

This clone appeared a few times. The chain has TRBV7-9 and TRBJ1-2, with D unclear. The V end lost 3 bases, the J end lost 4 bases, and 15 bases lay between the germline ends. This CDR3 is built from 15 residues. The germline V gene has CDR1 SEHNR and CDR2 FQNEAQ (reference sequence). This CDR3 reads CASSFGDLRFYGYTF. The CDR3 DNA sequence: TGTGCCAGCAGCTTCGGAGATCTACGCTTCTATGGCTACACCTTC.

The sample holds one count of this clone. The gene calls are TRBV1 and TRBJ2-5; the listed D gene, TRBD2, was not tested against the DNA. The better agreement between TRBJ2-7 and the DNA end casts doubt on the J call. TRBV1 is given as a pseudogene. The CDR3 contains 19 residues. Here the CDR3 reads CTSSQRIKRLAGKGYEQYF. The CDR3 DNA reads as TGCACCAGCAGCCAACGAATTAAGCGGCTAGCGGGGAAAGGCTACGAGCAGTACTTC.

This clone turned up a few times. This rearrangement joins TRBV30 to TRBJ1-3; D is perhaps TRBD1 (5 bases). The CDR3 covers 16 residues. Per germline, CDR1 GTSNPN and CDR2 SVGIG (reference sequence). Deletions cut 2 bases from V and 0 bases from J, with 14 bases between. The CDR3 coding sequence is TGTGCCTGGAGTCCCTTCTTCAGGGCCTCTGGAAACACCATATATTTT. Translating gives CAWSPFFRASGNTIYF.

The V call is TRBV11-2, the J call TRBJ2-5, with 15 bases matching TRBD2. The CDR3 sequence is 17 residues long. Per the germline V gene, CDR1 is SGHAT and CDR2 is FQNNGV. The ends lost 0 bases at V and 5 bases at J; junction bases unmatched: 4. The CDR3 sequence is CASSLDLGTSGGETQYF. CDR3 DNA sequence: TGTGCCAGCAGCTTAGACCTAGGGACTAGCGGGGGGGAGACCCAGTACTTC.

By sample share, this clone is large. The chain uses TRBV7-9 and TRBJ2-1, with 12 bases that match TRBD2. With V trimmed by 2 bases and J by 7 bases, 12 bases remained unmatched. This CDR3 is 18 amino acids long. CDR1 and CDR2 (germline): SEHNR, FQNEAQ (reference sequence). This CDR3 reads CASSLPLRLAGDFNEQFF. CDR3 in DNA: TGTGCCAGCAGCTTACCCCTAAGACTAGCGGGAGATTTTAATGAGCAGTTCTTC.

This clone was recorded a few times. DNA of the CDR3: TGTGCCAGCAGAAAGGGACAGGGGATATCGAACACTGAAGCTTTCTTT. Translation gives CASRKGQGISNTEAFF. The J gene is TRBJ1-1, the V gene TRBV2; 10 positions match TRBD1. Germline lookup yields CDR1 SNHLY and CDR2 FYNNEI. The CDR3 extends over 16 amino acids. After removal of 6 bases from V and 1 base from J, the junction contained 8 bases not matched to a gene.

This chain joins TRBV4-1 and TRBJ1-1; unclear D gene. Germline loops: CDR1 MGHRA, CDR2 YSYEKL. CDR3 length: 14 residues. V was trimmed by 0 bases and J by 9 bases, leaving 14 bases between them. CDR3 nucleotides: TGCGCCAGCAGCCAAGATGAGGGAAGGAGGAAAGCTTTCTTT. Amino acids: CASSQDEGRRKAFF.

By frequency in the sample, this clone is large. V and J are TRBV7-9 and TRBJ1-5, with 7 positions matching TRBD1. V dropped 6 bases and J dropped 5; count of bases not matched to a gene: 10. This CDR3 spans 15 amino acids. Germline loops: CDR1 SEHNR, CDR2 FQNEAQ (reference sequence). The CDR3 nucleotides read TGTGCCAGCAGTTTGACAGGGTCGGGTGATCAGCCCCAGCATTTT. As protein: CASSLTGSGDQPQHF.

In regard to this clone: Distinct nucleotide sequences in the sample also encode this CDR3. The chain joins TRBV11-1 to TRBJ1-6; D is unresolved. The CDR3 length is 15 residues. V dropped 1 base and J dropped 7 bases, with 11 bases sitting between them. Germline CDR1 reads SGHAT; CDR2 reads FQDESV (reference sequence). In DNA, the CDR3 is TGTGCCAGCAGCTTAGAGTTCGGGATCAATTCACCCCTCCACTTT. This encodes CASSLEFGINSPLHF.

V is TRBV7-9 and J is TRBJ1-2; D may be TRBD1 (5 bases). The CDR3 length is 18 residues. V was pared by 5 bases and J by 4 bases, with 26 bases between. Germline assignment: CDR1 SEHNR and CDR2 FQNEAQ (reference sequence). CDR3 in amino acids: CASSVSTGGGFSSYGYTF. The CDR3 region has the DNA TGTGCCAGCAGCGTCTCCACGGGGGGAGGCTTTTCCTCCTATGGCTACACCTTC.

The J gene is TRBJ2-2, the V gene TRBV19; 9 bases agree with TRBD1. The CDR3 spans 14 residues. After removal of 7 bases from V and 3 bases from J, the junction contained 3 bases not matched to a gene. Germline CDR1 and CDR2: LNHDA and SQIVND (reference sequence). Here the CDR3 DNA reads TGTGCCAGTAAGAGGACAGGGGACACCGGGGAGCTGTTTTTT. This gives the protein CASKRTGDTGELFF.

This clone was detected only a few times. The rearrangement uses TRBV15 and TRBJ1-6; D unclear. The CDR3 has 13 amino acids. Trimming took 3 bases from V and 7 from J, leaving 7 bases between them. The germline V gene encodes CDR1 LNHNV and CDR2 YYDKDF (reference sequence). The CDR3 region has the DNA TGTGCCACCAGCAGGGGCAGAAATTCACCCCTCCACTTT. Its protein product is CATSRGRNSPLHF.

This clone is a singleton in its sample. This sequence joins TRBV10-3 and TRBJ2-7; D is possibly TRBD1 (5 bases). Trimming removed 6 bases from V and 3 bases from J, with 9 bases in between. This CDR3 contains 12 residues. Germline loops: CDR1 ENHRY, CDR2 SYGVKD. DNA for the CDR3: TGTGCCATCAGAGGGGTTAACTACGAGCAGTACTTC. It encodes CAIRGVNYEQYF.

The gene calls are TRBV7-2 and TRBJ2-1, with 8 nucleotides matching TRBD2. CDR1 is SGHTA, CDR2 FQGNSA, per germline. V lost 3 bases and J lost 8; bases outside the gene matches: 9. The CDR3 has 15 residues. This CDR3 reads CASSLSAGVRDEQFF. As DNA, the CDR3 is TGTGCCAGCAGCTTGTCAGCGGGAGTTCGGGATGAGCAGTTCTTC. The entire variable domain, with the rest obtained from reference TRBV7-2 and TRBJ2-1, is as follows: GAGVSQSPSNKVTEKGKDVELRCDPISGHTALYWYRQSLGQGLEFLIYFQGNSAPDKSGLPSDRFSAERTGGSVSTLTIQRTQQEDSAVYLCASSLSAGVRDEQFFGPGTRLTVL.

The chain employs TRBV7-8 and TRBJ2-5, with 7 bases fitting TRBD2. After removal of 5 bases from V and 5 bases from J, the junction contained 11 bases not matched to a gene. This CDR3 contains 15 residues. Germline-derived CDR1 and CDR2 are SGHVS and FQNEAQ. CDR3 nucleotides: TGTGCCAGCAGCGCCGTACTAGCGACCCAGGAGACCCAGTACTTC. As protein: CASSAVLATQETQYF.

V gene TRBV2 combines with J gene TRBJ2-5; D is unclear. The germline CDR1 and CDR2 sequences are SNHLY and FYNNEI. Trimming removed 0 bases from V and 4 bases from J, with 9 bases in between. The length of the CDR3 is 14 residues. The CDR3: CASSEALAGETQYF. CDR3 in DNA: TGTGCCAGCAGTGAAGCGCTCGCAGGAGAGACCCAGTACTTC.

By proportion, this clone is large (0.1 to 1%). The CDR3 region has the DNA TGTGCCTGGAGTGAAAACTCAGGAAGCTACACCTTC. It yields the protein CAWSENSGSYTF. This chain uses TRBV30 with TRBJ1-2; D gene uncertain. The CDR3 is 12 amino acids. With 1 base removed from V and 9 bases from J, the gap between germline ends came to 12 bases. Germline V lookup: CDR1 GTSNPN, CDR2 SVGIG (reference sequence).

V gene TRBV18 combines with J gene TRBJ1-6; 7 bases agree with TRBD1. This CDR3 contains 13 residues. Germline CDR1 KGHSH, CDR2 LQKENI. Trimming at V came to 8 bases and at J to 11 bases, leaving 9 bases not matched to a gene. The CDR3 coding sequence is TGTGCCAGCGGGACAGCGGAAACTGCACCCCTCCACTTT. Its protein product is CASGTAETAPLHF.

The CDR3 nucleotides read TGCGCCAGCAGCTTCTTTGTGAGCCCAGGGGAGGAGCAGTTCTTC. This translates into CASSFFVSPGEEQFF. The V call is TRBV5-1, the J call TRBJ2-1; D may be TRBD1 (6 bases). Germline V gene lookup returns CDR1 SGHRS and CDR2 YFSETQ. V lost 2 bases and J 10 bases, leaving 19 bases between the germline ends. CDR3 size: 15 residues.